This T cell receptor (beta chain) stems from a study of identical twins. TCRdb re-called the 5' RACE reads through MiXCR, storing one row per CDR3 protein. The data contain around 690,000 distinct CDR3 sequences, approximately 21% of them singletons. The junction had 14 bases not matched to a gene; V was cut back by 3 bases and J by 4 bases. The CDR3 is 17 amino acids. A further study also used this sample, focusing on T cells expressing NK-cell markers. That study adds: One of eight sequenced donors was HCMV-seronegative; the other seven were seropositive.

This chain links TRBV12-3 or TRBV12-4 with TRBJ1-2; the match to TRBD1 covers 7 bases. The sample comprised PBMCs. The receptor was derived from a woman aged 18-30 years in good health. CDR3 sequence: CASSFGRGRRSVYGYTF. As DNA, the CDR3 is TGTGCCAGCAGTTTCGGAAGGGGGCGAAGATCAGTCTATGGCTACACCTTC.